The 18 T cell receptor beta chains given below trace back to one sample, sequenced in a study of blood T cell repertoires in COVID-19. Sequencing used immunoSEQ multiplex PCR; TCRdb keeps in-frame clones, though not all of them. The sample has approximately 25,000 clones, 90% to 95% seen once. The sequenced sample consisted of peripheral blood. The source of these receptors is a human donor with active COVID-19. The donor label of this sample is uncertain.

The CDR3 DNA reads TGTGCCAGCAGTTTTACTCCAGCGTCAACTAATGAAAAACTGTTTTTT. This sequence encodes CASSFTPASTNEKLFF. The chain carries TRBV28 and TRBJ1-4, with D uncertain. CDR3 length equals 16 residues. V lost 3 bases and J lost 0, with 11 bases in between. The V gene's germline CDR1 is MDHEN and CDR2 SYDVKM.

The chain has TRBV3-1 (or the pseudogene TRBV3-2) and TRBJ2-2; a possible D gene is TRBD2 (6 bases). Per the germline V gene, CDR1 is LGHDT and CDR2 is YNNKEL (reference sequence). The CDR3 extends over 15 amino acids. Trimming took 4 bases from V and 1 from J, leaving 10 bases between them. The CDR3 DNA is TGTGCCAGCAGCCCCAGCGGGCTGAACACCGGGGAGCTGTTTTTT. It specifies CASSPSGLNTGELFF.

The rearrangement joins TRBV3-1 (or the pseudogene TRBV3-2) to TRBJ2-7, with 8 bases fitting TRBD2. The CDR3 runs 19 residues. The germline CDR1 and CDR2 sequences are LGHDT and YNNKEL (reference sequence). V lost 5 bases and J lost 2; bases outside the gene matches: 20. This chain's CDR3 is CASSALPLAGGSRPYEQYF. DNA of the CDR3: TGTGCCAGCAGCGCCCTTCCCCTAGCGGGTGGCTCGAGGCCCTACGAGCAGTACTTC.

This sequence joins TRBV29-1 and TRBJ2-2, with TRBD2 as a possible D gene (6 bases). V was pared by 1 base and J by 1 base, with 7 bases between. Germline V CDR1 and CDR2: SQVTM, ANQGSEA. The CDR3 runs to 14 residues. The CDR3 DNA follows: TGCAGCGTTGAAGGGAGGGGGAACACCGGGGAGCTGTTTTTT. Its translation: CSVEGRGNTGELFF.

This clone came up once. The chain carries TRBV11-3 and TRBJ2-6; D call uncertain. The CDR3 spans 15 residues. The V end lost 5 bases, the J end lost 0 bases, and 8 bases lay between the germline ends. Germline loops: CDR1 SGHNT, CDR2 YENEEA. CDR3 in DNA: TGTGCCAGCAGCACCCGGAGCTCTGGGGCCAACGTCCTGACTTTC. Translation: CASSTRSSGANVLTF.

The genes are TRBV12-3 or TRBV12-4 and TRBJ1-6; D uncertain. Trimming left V 7 bases short and J 9 bases short, with 10 bases between. The CDR3 contains 12 residues. In DNA, the CDR3 is TGTGCCAGCACCATGGAGGGTTCACCCCTCCACTTT. Its translation: CASTMEGSPLHF.

CDR3 region: CASSRLAGGNNEQFF. The CDR3 DNA follows: TGTGCCAGCAGTAGATTAGCGGGGGGGAACAATGAGCAGTTCTTC. The chain recombines TRBV6-4 with TRBJ2-1, with 11 bases matching TRBD2. J lost 5 bases, V lost 5 bases, and 5 bases had no gene match. The CDR3 sequence is 15 residues long. Germline V gene lookup returns CDR1 MRHNA and CDR2 SNTAGT.

This chain uses TRBV15 with TRBJ2-3, with 9 bases aligning to TRBD1. CDR3 length: 16 residues. The trim removed 2 bases at V and 4 bases at J, leaving 7 bases unmatched. The germline V gene has CDR1 LNHNV and CDR2 YYDKDF (reference sequence). The CDR3 reads CATSRPGQGSADTQYF. The CDR3, as DNA: TGTGCCACCAGCAGACCTGGACAGGGGTCAGCAGATACGCAGTATTTT.

Comments on this clone: A junction end diverges from the germline sequence, so it may reflect a read error. The chain links TRBV7-2 to TRBJ2-2, with D unresolved. Looked up from germline, CDR1 is SGHTA and CDR2 is FQGNSA. The CDR3 totals 14 residues. CDR3 loop: CAGSLPSNTGELFF. DNA of the CDR3: TGTGCCGGCAGCTTACCTTCGAACACCGGGGAGCTGTTTTTT.

This chain uses TRBV7-9 with TRBJ1-1, with TRBD1 identical over 7 bases. Trimming removed 6 bases from V and 3 bases from J; junction bases left unmatched: 7. This CDR3 contains 14 residues. CDR1 is SEHNR and CDR2 is FQNEAQ in the germline V gene (reference sequence). DNA for the CDR3: TGTGCCAGCAGACCAGGGGGTGTCTACACTGAAGCTTTCTTT. Its protein is CASRPGGVYTEAFF.

The chain combines TRBV7-2 with TRBJ1-4, with TRBD1 identical over 8 bases. The germline V gene has CDR1 SGHTA and CDR2 FQGNSA. V shed 4 bases, J shed 8 bases, and the junction held 3 bases outside the gene matches. The CDR3 is 13 amino acids. CDR3 DNA sequence: TGTGCCAGCAGCTCCAGGGGGCGGGAAAAACTGTTTTTT. It codes for CASSSRGREKLFF.

The V gene is TRBV28, the J gene TRBJ1-1, with D possibly being TRBD1 (5 bases). Per germline, CDR1 MDHEN and CDR2 SYDVKM. Trimming left V 2 bases short and J 7 bases short, with 11 bases between. The CDR3 is 13 amino acids. CDR3 DNA sequence: TGTGCCAGCAGTTTAGGGGGGTGGAATGAAGCTTTCTTT. It yields the protein CASSLGGWNEAFF.

The genes are TRBV5-6 and TRBJ2-1; 9 bases match TRBD1. The CDR3 is made up of 15 amino acids. CDR1 is SGHDT and CDR2 is YYEEEE in the germline V gene. J lost 9 bases, V lost 1 base, and 8 bases had no gene match. The CDR3 is CASSLPGQGHFEQFF. The CDR3 bases are TGTGCCAGCAGCTTGCCGGGACAGGGTCATTTTGAGCAGTTCTTC.

The V gene is TRBV19, the J gene TRBJ2-3, with 11 bases aligning to TRBD1. The CDR3 is made up of 15 amino acids. The junction had 7 bases not matched to a gene; V was cut back by 3 bases and J by 8 bases. CDR1 is LNHDA, CDR2 SQIVND, per germline (reference sequence). CDR3 DNA sequence: TGTGCCAGTAGTATCCGGGACAGGGGGGGAGGTACGCAGTATTTT. Translating gives CASSIRDRGGGTQYF.

The gene calls are TRBV6-4 and TRBJ2-1; the D gene is possibly TRBD1 (5 bases). Trimming shortened V by 6 bases and J by 8 bases, and 17 bases separated the two germline ends. This CDR3 has 14 residues. CDR1 and CDR2 (germline): MRHNA, SNTAGT. The CDR3 sequence is CASSPTPFRDEQFF. Written as DNA, the CDR3 is TGTGCCAGCAGCCCGACGCCGTTCAGGGATGAGCAGTTCTTC.

This sequence joins TRBV24-1 and TRBJ2-1; 8 bases agree with TRBD2. Germline CDR1 KGHDR, CDR2 SFDVKD. The CDR3 consists of 16 residues. The junction had 9 bases not matched to a gene; V was cut back by 9 bases and J by 0 bases. The CDR3 DNA follows: TGTGCCACCCAGCGGGGGACTTCTAGCTCCTACAATGAGCAGTTCTTC. Its translation is CATQRGTSSSYNEQFF.

The CDR3 nucleotides read TGCAGCGTAGAGGATGGGGGACAGGGGATCTATGGCTACACCTTC. Translating it yields CSVEDGGQGIYGYTF. The chain joins TRBV29-1 to TRBJ1-2; 10 nucleotides match TRBD1. Unmatched junction bases numbered 11, after V lost 6 bases and J lost 4 bases. The germline CDR1 and CDR2 sequences are SQVTM and ANQGSEA. The CDR3 consists of 15 residues.

The rearrangement joins TRBV7-8 to TRBJ1-6; the match to TRBD1 covers 9 bases. Trimming removed 4 bases from V and 8 bases from J; junction bases left unmatched: 3. This CDR3 region has 14 residues. The germline CDR1 and CDR2 sequences are SGHVS and FQNEAQ. The CDR3 DNA is TGTGCCAGCAGCTCGGGACAGGGAGATTCACCCCTCCACTTT. Translating gives CASSSGQGDSPLHF.